Listed below are T cell receptor beta chains from one sample, sequenced in a study of beta chain features in type 1 diabetes. Measured with immunoSEQ multiplex PCR; TCRdb has only the in-frame clones, and not every one. This repertoire shows about 14,000 clones, roughly 67% found once; its top ten account for around 0.57%. Source material: stem cell memory CD4+ T cells from blood. The origin of the receptors is a woman aged 18-35 years with type 1 diabetes. Both conserved end residues are part of each CDR3. A D gene is named only where the DNA matches it firmly. Clone size is shown for a subset of rows, as once, few, many or a class of expanded clone.

abundance: .; d_gene: .; j_gene: TRBJ2-1; v_gene: TRBV4-2; CDR3nt: TGTGCCAGCAGCCAATTCGACTCCAGCTCCTACAATGAGCAGTTCTTC; CDR3aa: CASSQFDSSSYNEQFF
abundance: .; d_gene: TRBD1; j_gene: TRBJ1-5; v_gene: TRBV18; CDR3nt: TGTGCCAGCTCACCACCGGGACAGTTGAATCAGCCCCAGCATTTT; CDR3aa: CASSPPGQLNQPQHF
abundance: .; d_gene: .; j_gene: TRBJ2-1; v_gene: TRBV7-2; CDR3nt: TGTGCCAGCAGCCCCCAGGGTTATGAGCAGTTCTTC; CDR3aa: CASSPQGYEQFF
abundance: .; d_gene: .; j_gene: TRBJ2-2; v_gene: TRBV9; CDR3nt: TGTGCCAGCAGCGTAGGACTAGCGAACACCGGGGAGCTGTTTTTT; CDR3aa: CASSVGLANTGELFF
abundance: once; d_gene: .; j_gene: TRBJ1-2; v_gene: TRBV5-1; CDR3nt: TGCGCCAGCAGCTTGACAGTTTTTACGGACTATGGCTACACCTTC; CDR3aa: CASSLTVFTDYGYTF
abundance: .; d_gene: .; j_gene: TRBJ1-2; v_gene: TRBV29-1; CDR3nt: TGCAGCGTTGAAGGGGCCAGGGCAGAGGATGGCTACACCTTC; CDR3aa: CSVEGARAEDGYTF
abundance: once; d_gene: .; j_gene: TRBJ2-1; v_gene: TRBV5-4; CDR3nt: TGTGCCAGCAGGGGGGGGGCGGCTTCCTACAATGAGCAGTTCTTC; CDR3aa: CASRGGAASYNEQFF
abundance: .; d_gene: .; j_gene: TRBJ1-2; v_gene: TRBV11-2; CDR3nt: TGTGCCAGCAGCTTAGGACAGAACTATGGCTACACCTTC; CDR3aa: CASSLGQNYGYTF
abundance: few; d_gene: TRBD1; j_gene: TRBJ1-1; v_gene: TRBV6-5; CDR3nt: TGTGCCAGCAGTGAAGGACAGGGAAGAACTGAAGCTTTCTTT; CDR3aa: CASSEGQGRTEAFF
abundance: .; d_gene: .; j_gene: TRBJ1-4; v_gene: TRBV4-2; CDR3nt: TGTGCCAGCAGCCAAGATCTTACTACTAACGAAAAACTGTTTTTT; CDR3aa: CASSQDLTTNEKLFF
abundance: .; d_gene: .; j_gene: TRBJ2-7; v_gene: TRBV2; CDR3nt: TGTGCCAGCACTGTCATTCGGTCGGGGGGCAAATCCTACGAGCAGTACTTC; CDR3aa: CASTVIRSGGKSYEQYF
abundance: .; d_gene: .; j_gene: TRBJ1-2; v_gene: TRBV28; CDR3nt: TGTGCCAGCAGTTTTAGAGGTTTTGGTGGCTACACCTTC; CDR3aa: CASSFRGFGGYTF
abundance: .; d_gene: TRBD2; j_gene: TRBJ2-1; v_gene: TRBV2; CDR3nt: TGTGCCAGCAGTCTAGCGGGGCTATCGGGGAATGAGCAGTTCTTC; CDR3aa: CASSLAGLSGNEQFF
abundance: .; d_gene: TRBD1; j_gene: TRBJ2-3; v_gene: TRBV18; CDR3nt: TGTGCCAGCTCAAAGGACAGGGTGCCCCCAGATACGCAGTATTTT; CDR3aa: CASSKDRVPPDTQYF
abundance: .; d_gene: .; j_gene: TRBJ1-5; v_gene: TRBV18; CDR3nt: TGTGCCAGCACGGACGGAGGTAGCAATCAGCCCCAGCATTTT; CDR3aa: CASTDGGSNQPQHF
abundance: .; d_gene: .; j_gene: TRBJ1-1; v_gene: TRBV7-9; CDR3nt: TGTGCCAGCAGCTTCCAGTCCGGAGGGGTCGCTGAAGCTTTCTTT; CDR3aa: CASSFQSGGVAEAFF
abundance: .; d_gene: TRBD1; j_gene: TRBJ1-1; v_gene: TRBV2; CDR3nt: TGTGCCAGCGGGGGGGACAGGCGCACTGAAGCTTTCTTT; CDR3aa: CASGGDRRTEAFF
abundance: once; d_gene: TRBD1; j_gene: TRBJ1-3; v_gene: TRBV7-9; CDR3nt: TGTGCCAGCAGCCCCCGGGGACAGCCTGGAAACACCATATATTTT; CDR3aa: CASSPRGQPGNTIYF
abundance: .; d_gene: TRBD2; j_gene: TRBJ2-7; v_gene: TRBV18; CDR3nt: TGTGCCAGCTCCCCGGGGGGAGGGTACGAGCAGTACTTC; CDR3aa: CASSPGGGYEQYF
abundance: .; d_gene: .; j_gene: TRBJ1-5; v_gene: TRBV7-6; CDR3nt: TGTGCCAGCAGCTTAGGGGGGGGCAGGGATCAGCCCCAGCATTTT; CDR3aa: CASSLGGGRDQPQHF
abundance: .; d_gene: .; j_gene: TRBJ2-1; v_gene: TRBV7-2; CDR3nt: TGTGCCAGCAGCGATCGGGCGGGAACCTACAATGAGCAGTTCTTC; CDR3aa: CASSDRAGTYNEQFF
abundance: .; d_gene: TRBD2; j_gene: TRBJ2-3; v_gene: TRBV5-4; CDR3nt: TGTGCCAGCAGGCCCATAAGCGGGGGCGATCGCACAGATACGCAGTATTTT; CDR3aa: CASRPISGGDRTDTQYF
abundance: .; d_gene: .; j_gene: TRBJ1-5; v_gene: TRBV5-6; CDR3nt: TGTGCCAGCAGCTTGGGGACACAAGGCCAGCCCCAGCATTTT; CDR3aa: CASSLGTQGQPQHF
abundance: .; d_gene: TRBD2; j_gene: TRBJ2-1; v_gene: TRBV7-9; CDR3nt: TGTGCCAGCAGCTTAGATAGGACTAGCGGGAGCTCCAATGAGCAGTTCTTC; CDR3aa: CASSLDRTSGSSNEQFF
abundance: .; d_gene: .; j_gene: TRBJ1-1; v_gene: TRBV2; CDR3nt: TGTGCCAGCAGTGAGTCCGGAGGTAGTGAAGCTTTCTTT; CDR3aa: CASSESGGSEAFF
abundance: .; d_gene: TRBD1; j_gene: TRBJ1-6; v_gene: TRBV29-1; CDR3nt: TGCAGCGTCGCAGGGGGATATAATTCACCCCTCCACTTT; CDR3aa: CSVAGGYNSPLHF
abundance: few; d_gene: .; j_gene: TRBJ1-1; v_gene: TRBV2; CDR3nt: TGTGCCAGCAGTGAAGGCAGGGTGCACACTGAAGCTTTCTTT; CDR3aa: CASSEGRVHTEAFF
abundance: .; d_gene: TRBD2; j_gene: TRBJ2-5; v_gene: TRBV7-2; CDR3nt: TGTGCCAGCAGCTCCAGCGGGAGAGTAGAGACCCAGTACTTC; CDR3aa: CASSSSGRVETQYF
abundance: once; d_gene: .; j_gene: TRBJ2-1; v_gene: TRBV5-6; CDR3nt: TGTGCCAGCAGCGTAGCCTCAGAGCAGTTCTTC; CDR3aa: CASSVASEQFF